The 25 T cell receptor beta chains below come from one sample, sequenced in a study of T cells after yellow fever vaccination. TCRdb itself ran the 5' RACE reads through MiXCR, one entry per CDR3 protein. The table has fewer than 450,000 distinct CDR3 sequences, approximately 8% seen once. The sequences come from PBMCs, collected about 41 days after the first yellow fever vaccination. The origin of the receptors is a man between 18 and 35 years old who received the YFV17D yellow fever vaccine.

This clonotype was counted only a few times. The chain carries TRBV7-2 and TRBJ2-1; 10 nucleotides line up with TRBD1. The germline V gene has CDR1 SGHTA and CDR2 FQGNSA. Trimming cost V 6 bases and J 9 bases; bases outside gene matches: 11. The CDR3 is 15 residues long. CDR3 sequence: CASRTGTGEFLEQFF. CDR3 in DNA: TGTGCCAGCAGGACGGGGACAGGGGAATTCCTTGAGCAGTTCTTC.

The chain has TRBV5-1 and TRBJ2-5, with D maybe TRBD1 (5 bases). The CDR3 runs 14 residues. Germline V lookup: CDR1 SGHRS, CDR2 YFSETQ. Trimming removed 0 bases at V and 4 bases at J, with 10 bases between. DNA of the CDR3: TGCGCCAGCAGCTTGGCCGGTCAGGGAGAGACCCAGTACTTC. Protein sequence: CASSLAGQGETQYF.

The chain couples TRBV11-2 to TRBJ2-3; D perhaps matches TRBD1 (5 bases). CDR3 size: 16 residues. Looked up from germline, CDR1 is SGHAT and CDR2 is FQNNGV. Trimming removed 0 bases from V and 5 bases from J, with 15 bases in between. The CDR3 sequence: CASSLDLTGGRDTQYF. Here the CDR3 DNA reads TGTGCCAGCAGCTTAGATTTAACAGGCGGTAGAGATACGCAGTATTTT.

This clonotype came up many times. This chain joins TRBV5-1 and TRBJ2-7; 10 bases are shared with TRBD1. There are 15 residues in the CDR3. CDR1 is SGHRS, CDR2 YFSETQ, per germline. V trimming: 0 bases; J trimming: 5 bases; junction bases outside the gene matches: 5. The CDR3 nucleotides are TGCGCCAGCAGCTTGGAAGGACAGGGGGGGGACGAGCAGTACTTC. It encodes CASSLEGQGGDEQYF. Drawing the rest from reference TRBV5-1 and TRBJ2-7, the complete variable domain is KAGVTQTPRYLIKTRGQQVTLSCSPISGHRSVSWYQQTPGQGLQFLFEYFSETQRNKGNFPGRFSGRQFSNSRSEMNVSTLELGDSALYLCASSLEGQGGDEQYFGPGTRLTVT.

This clonotype was recorded many times. CDR3 in DNA: TGTGCCAGCAGCCTACAGGGGGCTGGGGAGACCCAGTACTTC. Residues: CASSLQGAGETQYF. The rearrangement uses TRBV5-4 and TRBJ2-5; 9 nucleotides agree with TRBD1. The V and J ends lost 4 bases and 5 bases, in that order; junction bases with no gene match: 6. Germline-derived CDR1 and CDR2 are SGHNT and YYREEE (reference sequence). The CDR3 runs 14 residues.

Many counts were recorded for this clonotype. The CDR3, as DNA: TGTGCCAGCAGCCCCCCATGGACCGAGCAGTACTTC. Translating gives CASSPPWTEQYF. The chain employs TRBV7-9 and TRBJ2-7; D is ambiguous. This CDR3 region has 12 residues. Per the germline V gene, CDR1 is SEHNR and CDR2 is FQNEAQ (reference sequence). The germline V and J ends were trimmed by 5 bases and 6 bases, with 11 bases remaining between them.

The V call is TRBV12-3 or TRBV12-4, the J call TRBJ2-3, with 16 bases that match TRBD2. V dropped 5 bases and J dropped 9; count of bases not matched to a gene: 5. The CDR3 length is 15 residues. The CDR3 DNA reads as TGTGCCAGCAGTGAGGGACTAGCGGGGGGGTGGACGCAGTATTTT. It translates to CASSEGLAGGWTQYF.

The rearrangement joins TRBV6-1 to TRBJ2-3; 8 bases agree with TRBD1. The CDR3 extends over 18 amino acids. Germline lookup yields CDR1 MNHNS and CDR2 SASEGT. Unmatched junction bases numbered 15, after V lost 7 bases and J lost 0 bases. The CDR3 region is CASIGGQGRRWSTDTQYF. The CDR3 nucleotides read TGTGCCAGCATAGGTGGACAGGGCAGGAGGTGGAGCACAGATACGCAGTATTTT.

This clonotype was recorded at least ten times. This chain connects TRBV20-1 to TRBJ2-2; D possibly corresponds to TRBD1 (5 bases). The CDR3 contains 13 residues. CDR1 and CDR2 from the germline V gene are DFQATT and SNEGSKA (reference sequence). With 3 bases removed from V and 4 bases from J, the gap between germline ends came to 9 bases. CDR3 loop: CSARIQGTGELFF. The CDR3 nucleotides read TGCAGTGCTAGGATCCAGGGCACCGGGGAGCTGTTTTTT.

This chain uses TRBV27 with TRBJ1-3; D is undetermined. This CDR3 is built from 13 residues. Germline V gene lookup returns CDR1 MNHEY and CDR2 SMNVEV (reference sequence). V was pared by 6 bases and J by 7 bases, with 13 bases between. CDR3 protein: CASSDGIGNTIYF. The CDR3 DNA is TGTGCCAGCAGCGACGGCATCGGTAACACCATATATTTT.

The chain joins TRBV6-5 to TRBJ2-3, with 10 nucleotides matching TRBD2. The length of the CDR3 is 16 residues. Germline V gives CDR1 MNHEY, CDR2 SVGAGI. Trimming removed 5 bases from V and 0 bases from J; junction bases left unmatched: 5. The CDR3 DNA sequence: TGTGCCAGCAGTCGCCGACTAGCGGGTAGCACAGATACGCAGTATTTT. It translates to CASSRRLAGSTDTQYF.

The chain couples TRBV27 to TRBJ2-1, with 8 bases fitting TRBD2. Per the germline V gene, CDR1 is MNHEY and CDR2 is SMNVEV (reference sequence). The ends lost 2 bases at V and 9 bases at J; junction bases unmatched: 6. The CDR3 length is 14 residues. The CDR3 coding sequence is TGTGCCAGCAGTTTACCGGGGGCGGGGGGTGAGCAGTTCTTC. Translation gives CASSLPGAGGEQFF.

The V call is TRBV12-3 or TRBV12-4, the J call TRBJ2-5, with 9 nucleotides matching TRBD1. The ends lost 5 bases at V and 1 base at J; junction bases unmatched: 8. The CDR3 loop spans 16 amino acids. Here the CDR3 reads CASSLSWTGVQETQYF. For the CDR3, the DNA is TGTGCCAGCAGTCTATCGTGGACAGGGGTCCAAGAGACCCAGTACTTC.

The V call is TRBV5-1, the J call TRBJ1-1; D call uncertain. Germline V lookup: CDR1 SGHRS, CDR2 YFSETQ. CDR3 length: 15 residues. The V end lost 0 bases, the J end lost 0 bases, and 9 bases lay between the germline ends. The DNA for the CDR3 is TGCGCCAGCAGCTTGGATGGAGGAATGAACACTGAAGCTTTCTTT. Translated: CASSLDGGMNTEAFF.

This clonotype occurred a few times. The CDR3 sequence: CAISESDPNEKLFF. CDR3 coding DNA: TGTGCCATCAGTGAGTCGGACCCTAATGAAAAACTGTTTTTT. The V and J genes are TRBV10-3 and TRBJ1-4; D uncertain. The CDR3 extends over 14 amino acids. Germline V gives CDR1 ENHRY, CDR2 SYGVKD. V lost 0 bases and J 3 bases, leaving 5 bases between the germline ends.

This clonotype turned up a few times. The gene calls are TRBV10-3 and TRBJ1-1; 8 nucleotides agree with TRBD1. V shed 3 bases, J shed 7 bases, and the junction held 13 bases outside the gene matches. Germline CDR1 reads ENHRY; CDR2 reads SYGVKD. This CDR3 contains 16 residues. Written as DNA, the CDR3 is TGTGCCATCAGTGACCCCGTTGACAGGGGATCAGGTGAAGCTTTCTTT. Amino acid sequence: CAISDPVDRGSGEAFF.

V gene TRBV30 combines with J gene TRBJ1-2; 9 bases agree with TRBD1. The CDR3 contains 13 residues. Germline values: CDR1 GTSNPN, CDR2 SVGIG (reference sequence). Losses at the gene ends were 5 bases for V and 4 bases for J; bases not matched to a gene: 5. The CDR3 bases are TGTGCCTGGGGGACAGGGTTCATCTATGGCTACACCTTC. Amino acid sequence: CAWGTGFIYGYTF.

A few counts support this clonotype. A read error may account for a junction end that differs from germline. The chain carries TRBV7-2 and TRBJ2-3; 10 bases map to TRBD2. The CDR3 runs 15 residues. Germline V CDR1 and CDR2: SGHTA, FQGNSA. The DNA of the CDR3 is TGTGCCAGCACCGGGACCGGGAGCGGGGGGGGCACGCTGTATTTT. Protein: CASTGTGSGGGTLYF.

This rearrangement joins TRBV7-2 to TRBJ2-5, with D tentatively TRBD2 (5 bases). V lost 1 base and J 6 bases, leaving 15 bases between the germline ends. The CDR3 loop spans 15 amino acids. Germline CDR1 and CDR2: SGHTA and FQGNSA. This CDR3 reads CASSLETNERKTQYF. For the CDR3, the DNA is TGTGCCAGCAGCTTAGAGACTAACGAAAGAAAGACCCAGTACTTC.

The J gene is TRBJ1-5, the V gene TRBV19; D not certain. This CDR3 region has 15 residues. Germline assignment: CDR1 LNHDA and CDR2 SQIVND (reference sequence). Between the trimmed V and J ends, which lost 1 base and 1 base, there was a span of 8 bases. CDR3: CASSIGQPSNQPQHF. The CDR3 DNA reads TGTGCCAGTAGTATAGGGCAGCCGAGCAATCAGCCCCAGCATTTT.

This clonotype showed up many times. V and J are TRBV20-1 and TRBJ1-1; unclear D gene. The CDR3 is made up of 12 amino acids. Germline values: CDR1 DFQATT, CDR2 SNEGSKA (reference sequence). V dropped 1 base and J dropped 3 bases, with 6 bases sitting between them. The CDR3 loop is CSARARDTEAFF. The CDR3 nucleotides read TGCAGTGCTAGAGCTAGGGACACTGAAGCTTTCTTT.

This clonotype was recorded at least ten times. The V and J genes are TRBV7-9 and TRBJ1-1; D call uncertain. Between the trimmed V and J ends, which lost 1 base and 4 bases, there was a span of 7 bases. The CDR3 length is 13 residues. The germline V gene encodes CDR1 SEHNR and CDR2 FQNEAQ (reference sequence). The CDR3 bases are TGTGCCAGCAGCTTAGACCCCGGCACTGAAGCTTTCTTT. As protein: CASSLDPGTEAFF.

The J gene is TRBJ1-4, the V gene TRBV5-5; a weak D match, TRBD1 (6 bases). The germline V gene has CDR1 SGHKS and CDR2 YYEKEE (reference sequence). V lost 0 bases and J lost 0, with 9 bases in between. The CDR3 consists of 16 residues. DNA for the CDR3: TGTGCCAGCAGCTTGGGTAGGACAGCAACTAATGAAAAACTGTTTTTT. Its protein product is CASSLGRTATNEKLFF.

This clonotype was observed a few times. The rearrangement links TRBV11-3 to TRBJ2-5; D is unclear. The germline gives CDR1 SGHNT, CDR2 YENEEA. CDR3 length equals 13 residues. Between the trimmed V and J ends, which lost 5 bases and 3 bases, there was a span of 10 bases. The CDR3 coding sequence is TGTGCCAGCAGCGAACGGTGGGAAGAGACCCAGTACTTC. Protein sequence: CASSERWEETQYF.

There are a few counts of this clonotype. The J gene is TRBJ1-1, the V gene TRBV19; 9 positions agree with TRBD1. V shed 7 bases and J 5 bases; nucleotides not matched to a gene: 8. CDR1 and CDR2 from the germline V gene are LNHDA and SQIVND (reference sequence). This CDR3 is built from 14 residues. The CDR3: CASMAGTGKTEAFF. Written as DNA, the CDR3 is TGTGCCAGTATGGCGGGGACAGGGAAGACTGAAGCTTTCTTT.